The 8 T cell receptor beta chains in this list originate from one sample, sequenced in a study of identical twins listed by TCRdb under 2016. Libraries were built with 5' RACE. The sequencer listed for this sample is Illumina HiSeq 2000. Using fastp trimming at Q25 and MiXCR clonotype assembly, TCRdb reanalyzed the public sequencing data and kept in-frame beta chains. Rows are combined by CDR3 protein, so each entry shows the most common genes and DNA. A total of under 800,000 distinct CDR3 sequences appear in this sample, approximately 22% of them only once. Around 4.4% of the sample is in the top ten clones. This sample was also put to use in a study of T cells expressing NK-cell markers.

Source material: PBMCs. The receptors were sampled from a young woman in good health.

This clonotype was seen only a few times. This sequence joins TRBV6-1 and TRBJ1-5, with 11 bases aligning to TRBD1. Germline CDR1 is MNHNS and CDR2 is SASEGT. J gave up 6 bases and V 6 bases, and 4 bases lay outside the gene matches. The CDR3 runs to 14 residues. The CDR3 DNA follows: TGTGCCAGCAGAACCGGGACAGGGGGTCAGCCCCAGCATTTT. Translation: CASRTGTGGQPQHF.

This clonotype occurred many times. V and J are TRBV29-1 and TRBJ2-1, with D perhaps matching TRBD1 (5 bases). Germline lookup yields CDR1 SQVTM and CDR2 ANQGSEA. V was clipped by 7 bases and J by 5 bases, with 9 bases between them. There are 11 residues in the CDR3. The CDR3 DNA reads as TGCAGCGGGACACCGAACAATGAGCAGTTCTTC. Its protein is CSGTPNNEQFF.

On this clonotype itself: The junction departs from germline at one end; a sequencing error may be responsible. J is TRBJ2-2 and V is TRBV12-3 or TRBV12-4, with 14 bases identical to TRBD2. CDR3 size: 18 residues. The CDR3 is CAISRPGLAGAENGELFF. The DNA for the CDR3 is TGTGCCATCAGTCGTCCGGGACTAGCGGGAGCAGAGAACGGGGAGCTGTTTTTT.

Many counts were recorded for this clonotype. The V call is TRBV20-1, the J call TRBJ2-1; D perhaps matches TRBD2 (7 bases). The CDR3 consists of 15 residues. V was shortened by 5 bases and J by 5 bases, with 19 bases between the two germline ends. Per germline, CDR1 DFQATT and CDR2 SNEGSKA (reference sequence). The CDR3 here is CSAFGGGQNHNEQFF. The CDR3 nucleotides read TGCAGTGCTTTTGGCGGGGGCCAGAACCACAATGAGCAGTTCTTC.

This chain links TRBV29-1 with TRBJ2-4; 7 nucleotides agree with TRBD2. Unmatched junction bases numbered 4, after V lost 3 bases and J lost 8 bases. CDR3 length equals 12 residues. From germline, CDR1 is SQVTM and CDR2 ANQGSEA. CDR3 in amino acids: CSVEGGTDIQYF. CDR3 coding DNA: TGCAGCGTTGAGGGAGGGACGGACATTCAGTACTTC.

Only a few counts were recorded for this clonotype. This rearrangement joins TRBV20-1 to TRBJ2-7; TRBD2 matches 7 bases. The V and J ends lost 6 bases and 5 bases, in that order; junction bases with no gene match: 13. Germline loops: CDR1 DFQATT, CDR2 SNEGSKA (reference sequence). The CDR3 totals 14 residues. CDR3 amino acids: CSASPGGFGHEQYF. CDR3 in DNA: TGCAGTGCCTCCCCGGGGGGATTTGGTCACGAGCAGTACTTC.

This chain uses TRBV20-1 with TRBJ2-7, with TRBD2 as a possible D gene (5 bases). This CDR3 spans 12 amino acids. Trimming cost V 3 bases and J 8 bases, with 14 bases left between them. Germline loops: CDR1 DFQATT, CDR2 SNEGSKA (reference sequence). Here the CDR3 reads CSASLEPGKQYF. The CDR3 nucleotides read TGCAGTGCTAGTCTCGAGCCGGGAAAGCAGTACTTC.

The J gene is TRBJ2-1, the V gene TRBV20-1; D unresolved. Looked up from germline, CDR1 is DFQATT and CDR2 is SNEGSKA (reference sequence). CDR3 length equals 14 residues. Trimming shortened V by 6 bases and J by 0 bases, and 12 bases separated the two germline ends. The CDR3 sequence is CSARTRSSYNEQFF. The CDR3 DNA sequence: TGCAGTGCCCGAACCCGTAGCTCCTACAATGAGCAGTTCTTC.